These 31 T cell receptor beta chains were all obtained from the same sample, sequenced in a study of blood T cell repertoires in COVID-19. Libraries were prepared by immunoSEQ multiplex PCR; TCRdb keeps only in-frame clonotypes and omits some of them. Of about 73,000 clones listed, about nine tenths were seen once; the top ten hold roughly 15%. Specimen: peripheral blood. The receptors were sampled from a woman aged 80 or older with active or convalescent COVID-19.

The chain employs TRBV27 and TRBJ1-3, with TRBD1 identical over 7 bases. V lost 2 bases to trimming and J lost 4 bases; unmatched junction nucleotides: 2. CDR3 length: 14 residues. Germline V gives CDR1 MNHEY, CDR2 SMNVEV (reference sequence). The CDR3: CASSLKGGGNTIYF. As DNA, the CDR3 is TGTGCCAGCAGTTTAAAAGGGGGCGGAAACACCATATATTTT.

V usage is TRBV19 and J usage is TRBJ2-3, with D possibly TRBD2 on 6 matching bases. Trimming removed 6 bases from V and 3 bases from J, with 19 bases in between. Germline CDR1 and CDR2: LNHDA and SQIVND (reference sequence). This CDR3 is built from 16 residues. CDR3 in DNA: TGTGCCAGTAGCACTACCCGTCGGGGAGGTACAGATACGCAGTATTTT. Translation gives CASSTTRRGGTDTQYF.

This chain links TRBV30 with TRBJ1-6, with TRBD1 as a possible D gene (6 bases). Trimming left V 2 bases short and J 5 bases short, with 13 bases between. Germline CDR1 and CDR2: GTSNPN and SVGIG (reference sequence). This CDR3 is built from 15 residues. The CDR3 reads CAWSPQGFHNSPLHF. The DNA for the CDR3 is TGTGCCTGGAGTCCACAGGGATTTCATAATTCACCCCTCCACTTT. Together with reference TRBV30 and TRBJ1-6, the CDR3 gives the full variable domain: SQTIHQWPATLVQPVGSPLSLECTVEGTSNPNLYWYRQAAGRGLQLLFYSVGIGQISSEVPQNLSASRPQDRQFILSSKKLLLSDSGFYLCAWSPQGFHNSPLHFGNGTRLTVT.

V usage is TRBV2 and J usage is TRBJ2-5, with D unresolved. The CDR3 loop spans 15 amino acids. The V and J ends lost 1 base and 2 bases respectively, with 11 bases between them. Germline V gene data show CDR1 as SNHLY and CDR2 as FYNNEI. In DNA, the CDR3 is TGTGCCAGCAGTGAAGATGAGGTGAATCAAGAGACCCAGTACTTC. Translated, it gives CASSEDEVNQETQYF.

The V gene is TRBV18, the J gene TRBJ1-1; D unclear. CDR3 size: 13 residues. V was clipped by 3 bases and J by 2 bases, with 7 bases between them. Germline CDR1 is KGHSH and CDR2 is LQKENI. The CDR3 nucleotides are TGTGCCAGCTCACCCCTAGCCAACACTGAAGCTTTCTTT. Amino acid sequence: CASSPLANTEAFF.

With regard to this clone: At the DNA level, this CDR3 is encoded by other sequences in the same sample as well. The rearrangement links TRBV4-2 to TRBJ2-7; 8 bases are shared with TRBD1. CDR1 and CDR2 from the germline V gene are LGHNA and YNFKEQ. The CDR3 totals 16 residues. The junction had 5 bases not matched to a gene; V was cut back by 0 bases and J by 1 base. The CDR3 nucleotides read TGTGCCAGCAGCCAAGATGGACAGGGCGGATCCTACGAGCAGTACTTC. Amino acids: CASSQDGQGGSYEQYF.

This chain links TRBV11-1 with TRBJ1-6; D is uncertain. Germline V gene lookup returns CDR1 SGHAT and CDR2 FQDESV (reference sequence). The germline V and J ends were trimmed by 5 bases and 4 bases, with 3 bases remaining between them. The CDR3 is 12 residues long. The CDR3 loop reads CASSRYNSPLHF. CDR3 nucleotides: TGTGCCAGCAGCCGTTATAATTCACCCCTCCACTTT.

The chain carries TRBV7-6 and TRBJ2-1; no firm D call. The germline V gene has CDR1 SGHVS and CDR2 FNYEAQ. Trimming removed 7 bases at V and 6 bases at J, with 19 bases between. The CDR3 is made up of 15 amino acids. The CDR3 is CASTKTSSLPNEQFF. CDR3 in DNA: TGTGCCAGCACCAAAACTTCGTCTTTACCCAATGAGCAGTTCTTC. The full variable domain, with the rest looked up from reference TRBV7-6 and TRBJ2-1, is GAGVSQSPRYKVTKRGQDVALRCDPISGHVSLYWYRQALGQGPEFLTYFNYEAQQDKSGLPNDRFSAERPEGSISTLTIQRTEQRDSAMYRCASTKTSSLPNEQFFGPGTRLTVL.

The rearrangement links TRBV5-1 to TRBJ2-2, with D possibly matching TRBD1 (5 bases). This CDR3 contains 16 residues. The germline V gene has CDR1 SGHRS and CDR2 YFSETQ. V shed 4 bases and J shed 0 bases, with 13 bases lying between them. The CDR3 reads CASSPLAGSNTGELFF. CDR3 sequence (DNA): TGCGCCAGCAGCCCCCTGGCAGGGTCGAACACCGGGGAGCTGTTTTTT.

The chain links TRBV28 to TRBJ1-5; D unclear. The CDR3 is 14 amino acids. CDR1 and CDR2 (germline): MDHEN, SYDVKM. Between the trimmed V and J ends, which lost 11 bases and 6 bases, there was a span of 20 bases. This CDR3 is CAAGLVEGVQPQHF. Here the CDR3 DNA reads TGTGCCGCCGGCCTAGTGGAAGGTGTTCAGCCCCAGCATTTT.

The genes are TRBV18 and TRBJ1-4; TRBD1 aligns across 9 bases. CDR3 length equals 18 residues. The trim removed 0 bases at V and 5 bases at J, leaving 10 bases unmatched. Germline V gene data show CDR1 as KGHSH and CDR2 as LQKENI. CDR3 region: CASSPPGVRGTGNEKLFF. CDR3 bases: TGTGCCAGCTCACCACCGGGCGTTCGGGGGACAGGGAATGAAAAACTGTTTTTT.

The V and J genes are TRBV2 and TRBJ2-1; 9 bases line up with TRBD2. V lost 8 bases to trimming and J lost 6 bases; unmatched junction nucleotides: 11. This CDR3 is 15 amino acids long. The germline gives CDR1 SNHLY, CDR2 FYNNEI. CDR3 region: CASAPRSGGLNEQFF. The DNA of the CDR3 is TGTGCCAGCGCCCCAAGGAGCGGGGGGCTCAATGAGCAGTTCTTC.

The V and J genes are TRBV3-1 (or the pseudogene TRBV3-2) and TRBJ1-6; 11 bases map to TRBD1. This CDR3 is built from 16 residues. The ends lost 0 bases at V and 9 bases at J; junction bases unmatched: 4. The germline gives CDR1 LGHDT, CDR2 YNNKEL (reference sequence). The CDR3 sequence: CASSQERDRGSSPLHF. The CDR3 nucleotides are TGTGCCAGCAGCCAAGAAAGGGACAGGGGGTCTTCACCCCTCCACTTT.

The chain couples TRBV28 to TRBJ1-3; TRBD1 aligns across 8 bases. Germline assignment: CDR1 MDHEN and CDR2 SYDVKM. The CDR3 runs to 16 residues. V lost 5 bases, J lost 0 bases, and 6 bases stayed unmatched. The CDR3 region is CASSPQTGGSGNTIYF. The DNA for the CDR3 is TGTGCCAGCAGTCCCCAAACAGGGGGCTCTGGAAACACCATATATTTT.

V usage is TRBV7-9 and J usage is TRBJ2-1; 11 bases fit TRBD2. J gave up 2 bases and V 10 bases, and 10 bases lay outside the gene matches. CDR3 length: 16 amino acids. Germline CDR1 SEHNR, CDR2 FQNEAQ (reference sequence). CDR3 loop: CAIKASGGITYNEQFF. CDR3 in DNA: TGTGCCATCAAGGCTAGCGGGGGGATCACCTACAATGAGCAGTTCTTC.

This clone was recorded a few times. V gene TRBV30 combines with J gene TRBJ1-1, with D possibly matching TRBD1 (5 bases). Trimming left V 0 bases short and J 5 bases short, with 16 bases between. This CDR3 has 15 residues. CDR1 and CDR2 (germline): GTSNPN, SVGIG (reference sequence). CDR3: CAWSVFWGPRTEAFF. In nucleotides, the CDR3 is TGTGCCTGGAGTGTCTTTTGGGGCCCTAGGACTGAAGCTTTCTTT.

The chain couples TRBV4-1 to TRBJ1-1; 8 bases match TRBD1. Germline assignment: CDR1 MGHRA and CDR2 YSYEKL. CDR3 size: 15 residues. V was clipped by 3 bases and J by 6 bases; unmatched bases: 9. In DNA, the CDR3 is TGCGCCAGCAGCCAGGTGGACAGGGAGGTTCCTGAAGCTTTCTTT. The encoded protein is CASSQVDREVPEAFF.

The chain links TRBV30 to TRBJ2-7; perhaps TRBD1 as D (6 bases). The germline V gene has CDR1 GTSNPN and CDR2 SVGIG (reference sequence). This CDR3 has 13 residues. The V gene lost 4 bases and the J gene lost 5 bases, with 15 bases spanning the gap. The CDR3 coding sequence is TGTGCCTGGATATCGCTCAGGGGCCACGAGCAGTACTTC. Protein product: CAWISLRGHEQYF.

The chain carries TRBV9 and TRBJ1-5, with TRBD1 as a possible D gene (5 bases). The length of the CDR3 is 14 residues. V was trimmed by 0 bases and J by 9 bases, leaving 13 bases between them. CDR1 and CDR2 from the germline V gene are SGDLS and YYNGEE. The CDR3 here is CASSVVADGGPQHF. In nucleotides, the CDR3 is TGTGCCAGCAGCGTAGTGGCAGACGGGGGGCCCCAGCATTTT.

The genes are TRBV5-4 and TRBJ2-3, with a possible D match to TRBD2 (5 bases). The CDR3 is 15 residues long. The germline V and J ends were trimmed by 0 bases and 1 base, with 9 bases remaining between them. Germline V gene sequence: CDR1 SGHNT, CDR2 YYREEE (reference sequence). The CDR3 DNA sequence: TGTGCCAGCAGCTTGGCTCCGAGGGGCACAGATACGCAGTATTTT. It translates to CASSLAPRGTDTQYF.

The V gene is TRBV19, the J gene TRBJ1-4; 10 positions match TRBD1. From germline, CDR1 is LNHDA and CDR2 SQIVND (reference sequence). This CDR3 is 15 amino acids long. J was trimmed by 8 bases and V by 9 bases; bases with no gene match: 12. The CDR3 is CASAGTGVSREKLFF. CDR3 sequence (DNA): TGTGCCAGCGCCGGGACAGGGGTTTCCCGCGAAAAACTGTTTTTT. The complete variable domain, with remaining parts taken from reference TRBV19 and TRBJ1-4, reads DGGITQSPKYLFRKEGQNVTLSCEQNLNHDAMYWYRQDPGQGLRLIYYSQIVNDFQKGDIAEGYSVSREKKESFPLTVTSAQKNPTAFYLCASAGTGVSREKLFFGSGTQLSVL.

This chain links TRBV3-1 (or the pseudogene TRBV3-2) with TRBJ1-2, with TRBD1 as a possible D gene (5 bases). Looked up from germline, CDR1 is LGHDT and CDR2 is YNNKEL (reference sequence). The ends were cut back, 0 bases at V and 4 bases at J, with 12 bases in the middle. The length of the CDR3 is 15 residues. DNA for the CDR3: TGTGCCAGCAGCCAAGATGTCGGCAGGGTCTATGGCTACACCTTC. The encoded protein is CASSQDVGRVYGYTF.

This rearrangement joins TRBV2 to TRBJ1-1, with 7 bases matching TRBD1. CDR3 size: 15 residues. Germline lookup yields CDR1 SNHLY and CDR2 FYNNEI. The V gene end was trimmed by 0 bases and the J gene end by 5 bases; junction bases not matched to a gene: 6. The CDR3 sequence is CASSEAGTANTEAFF. The CDR3 DNA follows: TGTGCCAGCAGTGAAGCAGGGACAGCTAATACTGAAGCTTTCTTT.

Regarding this clone: Compared with germline, one end of the junction differs, possibly owing to a read error. The rearrangement links TRBV10-2 to TRBJ2-7; tentative D call: TRBD1 (6 bases). Germline CDR1 and CDR2: WSHSY and SAAADI. This CDR3 region has 12 residues. CDR3 protein: CASSEGQYVQYF. The CDR3 region has the DNA TGCGCCAGCAGTGAAGGACAGTACGTGCAGTACTTC.

The gene calls are TRBV24-1 and TRBJ1-2; D call uncertain. Germline-derived CDR1 and CDR2 are KGHDR and SFDVKD. With 5 bases removed from V and 4 bases from J, the gap between germline ends came to 16 bases. The CDR3 spans 15 residues. CDR3 bases: TGTGCCACCAGTGCCGCCTCTCCCCGGGGCTATGGCTACACCTTC. It yields the protein CATSAASPRGYGYTF.

V gene TRBV18 combines with J gene TRBJ1-3; the match to TRBD1 covers 12 bases. This CDR3 spans 18 amino acids. Germline-derived CDR1 and CDR2 are KGHSH and LQKENI. V lost 5 bases and J lost 1; bases outside the gene matches: 9. The chain's CDR3 is CASSASPGQGASGNTIYF. Here the CDR3 DNA reads TGTGCCAGCTCAGCCTCTCCGGGACAGGGGGCGTCTGGAAACACCATATATTTT. Based on the CDR3 plus reference TRBV18 and TRBJ1-3, the full variable domain is NAGVMQNPRHLVRRRGQEARLRCSPMKGHSHVYWYRQLPEEGLKFMVYLQKENIIDESGMPKERFSAEFPKEGPSILRIQQVVRGDSAAYFCASSASPGQGASGNTIYFGEGSWLTVV.

This clone was observed a few times. V is TRBV6-1 and J is TRBJ2-2; the D is unclear. CDR3 size: 14 residues. V gave up 2 bases and J gave up 4 bases, with 8 bases separating them. CDR1 MNHNS and CDR2 SASEGT come from the germline V gene. The CDR3 here is CASSERYSTGELFF. The CDR3 DNA is TGTGCCAGCAGTGAACGTTACAGCACCGGGGAGCTGTTTTTT.

The J gene is TRBJ1-1, the V gene TRBV19, with D perhaps matching TRBD1 (6 bases). The V gene lost 5 bases and the J gene lost 1 base, with 17 bases spanning the gap. The CDR3 consists of 16 residues. CDR1 is LNHDA, CDR2 SQIVND, per germline (reference sequence). CDR3 coding DNA: TGTGCCAGTAGTGCCGGCTTCAGGGGCGAGAACACTGAAGCTTTCTTT. This sequence encodes CASSAGFRGENTEAFF.

The rearrangement joins TRBV10-3 to TRBJ1-6; the match to TRBD1 covers 8 bases. The CDR3 extends over 15 amino acids. Germline CDR1 ENHRY, CDR2 SYGVKD. Trimming removed 2 bases from V and 7 bases from J; junction bases left unmatched: 4. As DNA, the CDR3 is TGTGCCATCAGTGAGGACAGGGGTTTCAATTCACCCCTCCACTTT. Translation gives CAISEDRGFNSPLHF.

The gene calls are TRBV4-3 and TRBJ2-7, with 7 bases that match TRBD2. CDR3 length: 15 residues. Germline-derived CDR1 and CDR2 are LGHNA and YSLEER. V lost 4 bases, J lost 5 bases, and 11 bases stayed unmatched. The DNA of the CDR3 is TGCGCCAGCAGCCCCCGAGTTGGGGGGGGACACGAGCAGTACTTC. Protein product: CASSPRVGGGHEQYF.

The chain uses TRBV4-3 and TRBJ2-3, with 7 bases that match TRBD2. V gave up 3 bases and J gave up 4 bases; unmatched junction bases: 13. This CDR3 contains 17 residues. The germline gives CDR1 LGHNA, CDR2 YSLEER. The CDR3 DNA reads TGCGCCAGCAGCCAGGACAAGAGGCCTAGCGGACCAGATACGCAGTATTTT. This gives the protein CASSQDKRPSGPDTQYF.